What follows are 16 T cell receptor beta chains derived from one specimen sequenced in a study of blood T cell repertoires in COVID-19 (dated by TCRdb to the early 2020s). Preparation of the library involved the immunoSEQ multiplex PCR assay. TCRdb retrieved this table from immuneACCESS and kept in-frame rearrangements only. Not all clones are present; in checked studies, unresolved V genes account for under half, and no reason is known for the remainder. In this sample the table shows 250,000 to 300,000 clones, less than 90% of which occur a single time. Jointly, the top ten make up about 4.3% of the sample. Material for sequencing was peripheral blood. The receptors were sampled from a man aged 55 to 70 who had recovered from COVID-19.

The chain recombines TRBV2 with TRBJ2-7; TRBD1 agrees at 9 bases. Germline lookup yields CDR1 SNHLY and CDR2 FYNNEI. V lost 6 bases to trimming and J lost 4 bases; unmatched junction nucleotides: 7. CDR3 size: 14 residues. The CDR3 DNA follows: TGTGCCAGCAGAGGGACAGGGCGCGGGTACGAGCAGTACTTC. This gives the protein CASRGTGRGYEQYF.

V usage is TRBV30 and J usage is TRBJ1-2; D remains unclear. There are 14 residues in the CDR3. Trimming took off 0 bases at V and 4 bases at J, with 12 bases between the two ends. CDR1 is GTSNPN, CDR2 SVGIG, per germline (reference sequence). DNA of the CDR3: TGTGCCTGGAGTGTAGCGGGTCCTAGCTATGGCTACACCTTC. Translation gives CAWSVAGPSYGYTF.

The chain joins TRBV13 to TRBJ2-1; D possibly corresponds to TRBD1 (6 bases). V was trimmed by 5 bases and J by 4 bases, leaving 9 bases between them. The CDR3 runs 13 residues. Germline assignment: CDR1 PRHDT and CDR2 FYEKMQ (reference sequence). The CDR3 nucleotides read TGTGCCAGCAGCCCCCAGGGGTACAATGAGCAGTTCTTC. Protein product: CASSPQGYNEQFF. The complete variable domain, with remaining parts taken from reference TRBV13 and TRBJ2-1, reads AAGVIQSPRHLIKEKRETATLKCYPIPRHDTVYWYQQGPGQDPQFLISFYEKMQSDKGSIPDRFSAQQFSDYHSELNMSSLELGDSALYFCASSPQGYNEQFFGPGTRLTVL.

The chain employs TRBV19 and TRBJ1-5; D might be TRBD1 (5 bases). The V end lost 8 bases, the J end lost 0 bases, and 8 bases lay between the germline ends. The CDR3 has 13 amino acids. The germline V gene encodes CDR1 LNHDA and CDR2 SQIVND (reference sequence). In DNA, the CDR3 is TGTGCCAGTTCGGACACTAGCAATCAGCCCCAGCATTTT. It translates to CASSDTSNQPQHF. Filled out from reference TRBV19 and TRBJ1-5, the complete variable domain reads DGGITQSPKYLFRKEGQNVTLSCEQNLNHDAMYWYRQDPGQGLRLIYYSQIVNDFQKGDIAEGYSVSREKKESFPLTVTSAQKNPTAFYLCASSDTSNQPQHFGDGTRLSIL.

V gene TRBV29-1 combines with J gene TRBJ2-3; TRBD2 matches 8 bases. V dropped 8 bases and J dropped 6; count of bases not matched to a gene: 13. CDR3 length: 14 residues. Germline values: CDR1 SQVTM, CDR2 ANQGSEA. The CDR3 loop reads CSIGLGSGTDTQYF. The CDR3 region has the DNA TGCAGCATTGGGCTAGGTAGCGGGACGGATACGCAGTATTTT.

The V call is TRBV3-1 (or the pseudogene TRBV3-2), the J call TRBJ2-3, with 8 positions matching TRBD2. Per the germline V gene, CDR1 is LGHDT and CDR2 is YNNKEL (reference sequence). This CDR3 spans 18 amino acids. With 4 bases clipped from V and 0 bases from J, the junction kept 12 bases outside the gene matches. The CDR3 sequence: CASSRSPVSGASTDTQYF. In DNA, the CDR3 is TGTGCCAGCAGCCGATCCCCAGTTAGCGGGGCTAGCACAGATACGCAGTATTTT.

V usage is TRBV28 and J usage is TRBJ2-1; D may be TRBD2 (6 bases). This CDR3 has 14 amino acids. Germline assignment: CDR1 MDHEN and CDR2 SYDVKM. V lost 8 bases to trimming and J lost 0 bases, with 11 bases between them. CDR3 in DNA: TGTGCCAGCCGGGACTCGGGCTCCTACAATGAGCAGTTCTTC. This gives the protein CASRDSGSYNEQFF.

In nucleotides, the CDR3 is TGTGCCAGTAGTATAGTAAAGGACAGGGGGACCCGCAATGAGCAGTTCTTC. It codes for CASSIVKDRGTRNEQFF. V is TRBV19 and J is TRBJ2-1; 10 nucleotides line up with TRBD1. CDR1 is LNHDA and CDR2 is SQIVND in the germline V gene (reference sequence). Trimming took 1 base from V and 6 from J; bases not matched to a gene: 9. CDR3 length: 17 amino acids.

The chain recombines TRBV11-2 with TRBJ2-3; D ambiguous. Germline loops: CDR1 SGHAT, CDR2 FQNNGV. The CDR3 runs 13 residues. V was clipped by 1 base and J by 4 bases, with 6 bases between them. The CDR3 loop reads CASSLGVPDTQYF. Here the CDR3 DNA reads TGTGCCAGCAGCTTAGGCGTTCCAGATACGCAGTATTTT.

This rearrangement joins TRBV14 to TRBJ2-2; tentatively, D is TRBD2 (7 bases). V was shortened by 5 bases and J by 4 bases, with 17 bases between the two germline ends. The length of the CDR3 is 16 residues. Germline CDR1 SGHDN, CDR2 FVKESK. The CDR3 loop reads CASSKGGGVGTGELFF. In DNA, the CDR3 is TGTGCCAGCAGCAAAGGGGGGGGCGTCGGCACCGGGGAGCTGTTTTTT.

This clone was seen just once. The chain links TRBV29-1 to TRBJ2-2; 14 bases are a match to TRBD2. V was pared by 7 bases and J by 5 bases, with 3 bases of the junction left unmatched. This CDR3 spans 14 amino acids. Germline V gene data show CDR1 as SQVTM and CDR2 as ANQGSEA. CDR3 loop: CSGRLAGGTGELFF. As DNA, the CDR3 is TGCAGCGGCAGACTAGCGGGGGGGACCGGGGAGCTGTTTTTT.

The CDR3 spells CASSVGQGDEQYF. DNA for the CDR3: TGTGCCAGCAGCGTTGGACAGGGTGACGAGCAGTACTTC. The chain couples TRBV9 to TRBJ2-7; TRBD1 matches at 8 bases. CDR3 length: 13 residues. With 2 bases clipped from V and 5 bases from J, the junction kept 3 bases outside the gene matches. The germline CDR1 and CDR2 sequences are SGDLS and YYNGEE.

V gene TRBV3-1 (or the pseudogene TRBV3-2) combines with J gene TRBJ2-1; maybe TRBD2 (6 bases). The V end lost 0 bases, the J end lost 6 bases, and 18 bases lay between the germline ends. The CDR3 sequence is 17 residues long. Looked up from germline, CDR1 is LGHDT and CDR2 is YNNKEL (reference sequence). CDR3 in DNA: TGTGCCAGCAGCCAAGAGAAGGGGACTGACCCTCGCAATGAGCAGTTCTTC. This codes for CASSQEKGTDPRNEQFF.

Note on this clone: The same CDR3 can be traced to other DNA sequences in this sample. V gene TRBV9 combines with J gene TRBJ1-1; the D is unclear. V gave up 0 bases and J gave up 1 base, with 4 bases separating them. Germline V gene data show CDR1 as SGDLS and CDR2 as YYNGEE. CDR3 size: 13 residues. The CDR3 DNA is TGTGCCAGCAGCGTAGCCTCGAACACTGAAGCTTTCTTT. Translating it yields CASSVASNTEAFF.

This chain joins TRBV19 and TRBJ2-7, with TRBD1 matching over 7 bases. The CDR3 is 15 amino acids. The V gene's germline CDR1 is LNHDA and CDR2 SQIVND (reference sequence). The V and J ends lost 3 bases and 10 bases, in that order; junction bases with no gene match: 15. The CDR3 is CASSIIRDRPNRQYF. The DNA for the CDR3 is TGTGCCAGTAGTATCATCCGGGACAGACCTAATAGACAGTACTTC.

The rearrangement uses TRBV5-4 and TRBJ2-1; TRBD1 aligns across 9 bases. The CDR3 covers 15 residues. In germline, CDR1 is SGHNT, CDR2 YYREEE (reference sequence). V was clipped by 2 bases and J by 6 bases; unmatched bases: 6. The DNA for the CDR3 is TGTGCCAGCAGCTTCGAACAGGGGGCTCGCAATGAGCAGTTCTTC. Encoded protein: CASSFEQGARNEQFF.